Each of the 19 T cell receptor beta chains below was sequenced from the same sample in a study of memory CD4+ T cells and cytomegalovirus serostatus. Clones were read by immunoSEQ multiplex PCR, and TCRdb kept only the in-frame ones, dropping some. The table has 45,000 to 55,000 clones, roughly four fifths seen once; the top ten hold 1.5% to 2%. Single viable CD3+CD4+CD8-CD45RO+ cells were sorted as the memory CD4+ T cells. Material: memory CD4+ T cells from blood. The receptor set was obtained from an adult in good health and CMV-seronegative.

The chain joins TRBV7-9 to TRBJ1-2, with D maybe TRBD1 (5 bases). This CDR3 comprises 12 residues. From germline, CDR1 is SEHNR and CDR2 FQNEAQ (reference sequence). With 4 bases removed from V and 5 bases from J, the gap between germline ends came to 8 bases. The chain's CDR3 is CASSSGGYGYTF. In nucleotides, the CDR3 is TGTGCCAGCAGCTCGGGGGGGTATGGCTACACCTTC.

The chain carries TRBV7-9 and TRBJ2-3; 8 bases agree with TRBD2. V was pared by 4 bases and J by 0 bases, with 9 bases of the junction left unmatched. The CDR3 covers 17 residues. The germline V gene has CDR1 SEHNR and CDR2 FQNEAQ (reference sequence). The CDR3 spells CASSSSGIAGSTDTQYF. CDR3 sequence (DNA): TGTGCCAGCAGCTCCTCGGGGATAGCGGGGAGCACAGATACGCAGTATTTT.

The chain uses TRBV14 and TRBJ2-3; the match to TRBD1 covers 8 bases. V lost 3 bases to trimming and J lost 0 bases; unmatched junction nucleotides: 5. CDR3 length: 16 amino acids. Germline V gene lookup returns CDR1 SGHDN and CDR2 FVKESK. CDR3: CASSHRGLSSTDTQYF. CDR3 nucleotide sequence: TGTGCCAGCAGCCACAGGGGGCTTTCTAGCACAGATACGCAGTATTTT.

The gene calls are TRBV5-1 and TRBJ2-5; TRBD1 matches at 7 bases. The trim removed 4 bases at V and 2 bases at J, leaving 8 bases unmatched. Germline CDR1 reads SGHRS; CDR2 reads YFSETQ. This CDR3 has 15 amino acids. CDR3 coding DNA: TGCGCCAGCAGCCCTATGGGGACAGTTCAAGAGACCCAGTACTTC. The encoded protein is CASSPMGTVQETQYF. The variable domain in full, with the rest retrieved from reference TRBV5-1 and TRBJ2-5, is KAGVTQTPRYLIKTRGQQVTLSCSPISGHRSVSWYQQTPGQGLQFLFEYFSETQRNKGNFPGRFSGRQFSNSRSEMNVSTLELGDSALYLCASSPMGTVQETQYFGPGTRLLVL.

This rearrangement joins TRBV7-6 to TRBJ1-2; maybe TRBD1 (6 bases). This CDR3 comprises 18 residues. The germline CDR1 and CDR2 sequences are SGHVS and FNYEAQ. V lost 0 bases, J lost 7 bases, and 24 bases lay in between. CDR3 residues: CASSLALPGTRGALGYTF. The CDR3 nucleotides are TGTGCCAGCAGCTTAGCGCTTCCCGGGACCCGGGGGGCTCTTGGCTACACCTTC.

The chain uses TRBV4-2 and TRBJ2-5; 11 bases map to TRBD2. The CDR3 is 16 amino acids. Trimming at V came to 1 base and at J to 2 bases, leaving 3 bases not matched to a gene. The germline V gene encodes CDR1 LGHNA and CDR2 YNFKEQ. This chain's CDR3 is CASSQAGTSGQETQYF. In nucleotides, the CDR3 is TGTGCCAGCAGCCAAGCCGGGACTAGCGGACAAGAGACCCAGTACTTC.

This clone appeared a few times. The chain joins TRBV7-2 to TRBJ2-7; 10 bases fit TRBD2. Trimming at V came to 0 bases and at J to 12 bases, leaving 5 bases not matched to a gene. This CDR3 spans 13 amino acids. CDR1 is SGHTA and CDR2 is FQGNSA in the germline V gene. CDR3 in amino acids: CASSLATSGATYF. The CDR3 DNA sequence: TGTGCCAGCAGCTTAGCTACTAGCGGGGCCACGTACTTC.

This clone was counted between two and nine times. The V call is TRBV19, the J call TRBJ2-5; D is perhaps TRBD2 (6 bases). With 3 bases removed from V and 4 bases from J, the gap between germline ends came to 12 bases. There are 14 residues in the CDR3. Germline-derived CDR1 and CDR2 are LNHDA and SQIVND (reference sequence). In nucleotides, the CDR3 is TGTGCCAGTAGTATCACGGGAGATCTAGAGACCCAGTACTTC. The encoded protein is CASSITGDLETQYF.

The CDR3 DNA follows: TGTGCCAGCAGCCAAAAGCGGGGGGGGTACCAAGAGACCCAGTACTTC. Translating gives CASSQKRGGYQETQYF. The chain joins TRBV5-4 to TRBJ2-5; TRBD2 matches at 10 bases. V shed 4 bases, J shed 0 bases, and the junction held 6 bases outside the gene matches. Germline assignment: CDR1 SGHNT and CDR2 YYREEE (reference sequence). The CDR3 consists of 16 residues.

The chain carries TRBV7-2 and TRBJ2-1; TRBD1 agrees at 7 bases. The trim removed 5 bases at V and 3 bases at J, leaving 1 base unmatched. CDR1 is SGHTA and CDR2 is FQGNSA in the germline V gene. The CDR3 covers 13 residues. CDR3 loop: CASSRDSYNEQFF. Written as DNA, the CDR3 is TGTGCCAGCAGCCGGGACAGCTACAATGAGCAGTTCTTC.

The rearrangement uses TRBV29-1 and TRBJ2-1, with TRBD2 as a possible D gene (5 bases). Germline V gene lookup returns CDR1 SQVTM and CDR2 ANQGSEA. Trimming took 4 bases from V and 5 from J, leaving 15 bases between them. The CDR3 extends over 14 amino acids. Here the CDR3 DNA reads TGCAGCGTTGGCCGTTCGGGGTTTAACAATGAGCAGTTCTTC. Encoded protein: CSVGRSGFNNEQFF.

V gene TRBV19 combines with J gene TRBJ2-6, with D tentatively TRBD2 (6 bases). Germline CDR1 is LNHDA and CDR2 is SQIVND (reference sequence). V was cut by 3 bases and J by 1 base, with 7 bases left in between. The CDR3 is 15 residues long. In DNA, the CDR3 is TGTGCCAGTAGTATGGCGGGGTCTGGGGCCAACGTCCTGACTTTC. Translating it yields CASSMAGSGANVLTF.

For this clone: The sample carries other DNA sequences with the same CDR3. The V gene is TRBV6-1, the J gene TRBJ1-5; no firm D call. V dropped 2 bases and J dropped 0 bases, with 8 bases sitting between them. CDR3 length: 15 residues. CDR1 MNHNS and CDR2 SASEGT come from the germline V gene. The CDR3 here is CASSEPGISNQPQHF. Here the CDR3 DNA reads TGTGCCAGCAGTGAACCGGGGATTAGCAATCAGCCCCAGCATTTT.

This rearrangement joins TRBV5-6 to TRBJ1-1; the D gene is possibly TRBD1 (6 bases). Germline V gene lookup returns CDR1 SGHDT and CDR2 YYEEEE. Deletions cut 0 bases from V and 5 bases from J, with 14 bases between. This CDR3 has 15 residues. Here the CDR3 DNA reads TGTGCCAGCAGCTTGGCGGCAGGGGCGAGGACTGAAGCTTTCTTT. This sequence encodes CASSLAAGARTEAFF.

The chain is built from TRBV7-2 and TRBJ2-1; 8 nucleotides match TRBD2. V lost 5 bases to trimming and J lost 5 bases; unmatched junction nucleotides: 8. The CDR3 consists of 15 residues. Germline lookup yields CDR1 SGHTA and CDR2 FQGNSA. This chain's CDR3 is CASSASAGGHNEQFF. The CDR3 bases are TGTGCCAGCAGCGCCTCGGCGGGGGGCCACAATGAGCAGTTCTTC.

J is TRBJ1-2 and V is TRBV6-1, with TRBD1 identical over 9 bases. Germline V CDR1 and CDR2: MNHNS, SASEGT. V shed 3 bases, J shed 3 bases, and the junction held 5 bases outside the gene matches. The CDR3 runs 15 residues. The chain's CDR3 is CASSEGWTGDYGYTF. The DNA for the CDR3 is TGTGCCAGCAGTGAGGGATGGACAGGGGACTATGGCTACACCTTC.

The chain combines TRBV11-2 with TRBJ2-5, with D unresolved. There are 13 residues in the CDR3. Trimming pared 3 bases from V and 1 base from J, leaving 6 bases between. Per the germline V gene, CDR1 is SGHAT and CDR2 is FQNNGV. CDR3: CASSLGAQETQYF. CDR3 nucleotide sequence: TGTGCCAGCAGCTTGGGTGCCCAAGAGACCCAGTACTTC.

The chain employs TRBV6-1 and TRBJ2-5, with D perhaps matching TRBD2 (6 bases). The CDR3 runs 14 residues. Germline CDR1 reads MNHNS; CDR2 reads SASEGT. Trimming removed 6 bases at V and 3 bases at J, with 14 bases between. DNA for the CDR3: TGTGCCAGCAGCCGGGACTCCCGCAAAGAGACCCAGTACTTC. Translation: CASSRDSRKETQYF.

This clone has a handful of counts. This chain joins TRBV2 and TRBJ2-2; tentative D call: TRBD1 (5 bases). The CDR3 length is 14 residues. The V gene lost 8 bases and the J gene lost 2 bases, with 12 bases spanning the gap. CDR1 is SNHLY and CDR2 is FYNNEI in the germline V gene. Written as DNA, the CDR3 is TGTGCCAGCCGCCGGACACCTAACACCGGGGAGCTGTTTTTT. This sequence encodes CASRRTPNTGELFF.